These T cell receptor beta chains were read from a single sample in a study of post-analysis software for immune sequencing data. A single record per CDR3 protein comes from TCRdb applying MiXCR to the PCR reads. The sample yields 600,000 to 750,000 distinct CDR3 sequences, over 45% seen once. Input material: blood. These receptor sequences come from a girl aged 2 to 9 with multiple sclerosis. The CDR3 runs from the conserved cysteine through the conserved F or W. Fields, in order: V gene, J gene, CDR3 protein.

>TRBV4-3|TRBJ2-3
CASSQENPDTQYF
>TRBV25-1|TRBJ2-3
CASSEYGADTQYF
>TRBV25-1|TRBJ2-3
CASSEGAGVPDTQYF
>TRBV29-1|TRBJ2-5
CSVLGQSQETQYF
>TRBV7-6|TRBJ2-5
CASSRPGGAQETQYF
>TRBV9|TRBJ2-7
CASSVAGTSYEQYF
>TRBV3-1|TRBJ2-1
CASSQPGTGSEEQFF
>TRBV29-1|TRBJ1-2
CSVKGEGYGYTF
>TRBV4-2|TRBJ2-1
CASTASGTPYNEQFF
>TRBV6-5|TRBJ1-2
CASSYNRGAKIVGYTF
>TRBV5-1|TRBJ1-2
CASSLARTGRGYTF
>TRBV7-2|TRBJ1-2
CASSLGGVNYGYTF
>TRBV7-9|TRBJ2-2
CASSLARNGRALATGELFF
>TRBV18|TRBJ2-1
CASSPPGLAGGHERFF
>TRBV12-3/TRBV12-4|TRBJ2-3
CASSLQEGPTQYF
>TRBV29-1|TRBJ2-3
CSVVKGAGDTQYF
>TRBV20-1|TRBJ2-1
CSAGGEGRHNEQFF
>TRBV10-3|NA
CAISEADPYEQYF
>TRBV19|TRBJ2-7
CAGSIELGQALEQYF
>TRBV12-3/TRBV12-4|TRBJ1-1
CASSFYRDTEAFF
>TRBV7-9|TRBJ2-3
CATQTADTQYF
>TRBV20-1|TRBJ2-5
CSARRGGRETQYF
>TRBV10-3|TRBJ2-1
CAISEPLGQGRWGNEQFF
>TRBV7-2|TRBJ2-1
CASSKLAGTYNEQFF
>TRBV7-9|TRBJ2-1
CASSPPTSGFHHEQFF
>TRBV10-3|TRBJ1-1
CAISERGSEAFF
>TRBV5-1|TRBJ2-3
CASSPGLADSTDTQYF
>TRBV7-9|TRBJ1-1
CASRGQDRGLTEAFF
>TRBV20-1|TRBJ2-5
CSARGTGETQYF
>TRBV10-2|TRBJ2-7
CASSGSLYEGDRVPYEQYF
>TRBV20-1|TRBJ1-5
CSARVAGDNSNQPQHF
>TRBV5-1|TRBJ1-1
CASSLAGQGNTEAFF
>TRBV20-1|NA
CSARRGVSYEQYF
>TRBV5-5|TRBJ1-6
CASSLETNSPLHF
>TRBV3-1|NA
CASSLNRGRKTQYF